This is a list of T cell receptor beta chains from one sample in a study of cytomegalovirus exposure and HLA in healthy donors. Here immunoSEQ multiplex PCR was the method, and the copy in TCRdb shows in-frame clones only, minus some. The sample yields under 200,000 clones, over 75% seen once. The specimen was PBMCs. The receptors were gathered from a man between 18 and 29 years old in good health and CMV-seropositive. Each CDR3 is given with its conserved first and last residue. D genes are given only for firm matches. Only part of the rows carry a size: once, few, many, or a class if the clone is expanded.

TRBJ1-1,14,TRBV5-1,.,.,TGCGCCAGCAACTCAGGGGTTATGAACACTGAAGCTTTCTTT,CASNSGVMNTEAFF
TRBJ2-7,15,TRBV7-6,.,TRBD2,TGTGCCAGCAGCCCTAGCGGGGGGTTTACCTACGAGCAGTACTTC,CASSPSGGFTYEQYF
TRBJ1-6,15,TRBV5-4,once,.,TGTGCCAGCAGCTTTGGGAGCTCCTATAATTCACCCCTCCACTTT,CASSFGSSYNSPLHF
TRBJ1-6,13,TRBV11-3,once,.,TGTGCCAGCAGCTTAGGCCCCAGATCACCCCTCCACTTT,CASSLGPRSPLHF
TRBJ2-1,11,TRBV9,.,TRBD2,TGTGCCAGCGAATCAGCGGGGGGGCTGTTCTTC,CASESAGGLFF
TRBJ2-6,17,TRBV18,.,.,TGTGCCAGCTCACCAGGGGAGATCTTCTCTGGGGCCAACGTCCTGACTTTC,CASSPGEIFSGANVLTF
TRBJ1-4,15,TRBV5-1,.,.,TGCGCCAGCAGCTTGGATGGTCGTAGTAGCGAAAAACTGTTTTTT,CASSLDGRSSEKLFF
TRBJ2-2,16,TRBV5-1,few,TRBD1,TGCGCCAGCAGCCAGGATCCCGGGACAGGGGTGGGGGAGCTGTTTTTT,CASSQDPGTGVGELFF
TRBJ1-2,13,TRBV15,once,TRBD1,TGTGCCACCAGCGTCGACAGGGTCGATGGCTACACCTTC,CATSVDRVDGYTF
TRBJ2-4,13,TRBV9,.,.,TGTGCCAGCAGCGTAGCTGAGGCAAACATTCAGTACTTC,CASSVAEANIQYF
TRBJ2-2,18,TRBV2,.,TRBD2,TGTGCCAGCAGCCGTTCGGGACTAGCGGTCGCGAACACCGGGGAGCTGTTTTTT,CASSRSGLAVANTGELFF
TRBJ2-1,16,TRBV19,few,TRBD1,TGTGCCAGTAGTCCCCCGACAGGGGGCCCCTACAATGAGCAGTTCTTC,CASSPPTGGPYNEQFF
TRBJ2-3,12,TRBV6-1,.,TRBD1,TGTGCCACCTCATTGACAGGGGATACGCAGTATTTT,CATSLTGDTQYF
TRBJ2-1,14,TRBV9,.,.,TGTGCCAGCAGCGTACAGGGCAGGGCGAATGAGCAGTTCTTC,CASSVQGRANEQFF
TRBJ2-7,14,TRBV18,few,.,TGTGCCAGCTCTTCAACGGGAACCCCCTACGAGCAGTACTTC,CASSSTGTPYEQYF
TRBJ2-7,15,TRBV27,.,TRBD2,TGTGCCAGCAGGGGACTAGCGGGGGCACACTACGAGCAGTACTTC,CASRGLAGAHYEQYF